This T cell receptor beta chain was found in a study of T-cell memory formation after mild COVID-19 (dated by TCRdb to the early 2020s). Regarding the study in general: TCR sequence clusters from the two donors were found to be largely donor specific. In a couple of donors, T-cell clones that expanded and contracted after mild COVID-19 were followed by sequencing TCRalpha and TCRbeta repertoires longitudinally. Two young, previously healthy adult volunteers, one female and one male, were included in the cohort.

Note on this clonotype: The target of this receptor is not known. Base-call qualities are not available, and no considerably larger clone is one nucleotide away.

PBMCs were isolated by Ficoll-Paque density gradient centrifugation. Instrument used: Illumina NovaSeq 6000. cDNA libraries for TCRalpha and TCRbeta were prepared by 5'RACE using constant-segment primers, with sample barcodes and unique molecular identifiers added. Trizol reagent was used to extract RNA from every sample. The libraries were amplified in two PCR steps, and the second step added a second sample barcode and Illumina TruSeq adapters. Libraries were sequenced on an Illumina NovaSeq with 2 x 150 bp paired-end reads. As for how the authors treated the data: Demultiplexing of reads and collapsing into UMI-guided consensus sequences were performed with migec v1.2.7. Using mixcr v2.1.11, the UMI consensuses were aligned to TRA and TRB V and J templates and assembled into clonotypes. Expanded or contracted clonotypes were those called significant by both edgeR and NoisET, with noise models trained on biological replicates. For edgeR calls, the cutoffs were a false discovery rate-adjusted p below 0.01 and a log2 fold-change threshold of 1. As an exploratory analysis of dynamics, max-normalized trajectories of the 1000 most abundant clonotypes were examined with PCA combined with hierarchical clustering. Separately sequenced CD4+ and CD8+ repertoires were used to assign a CD4 or CD8 phenotype to each responding clone. Using fastp at Q25 and MiXCR, TCRdb reprocessed the public reads and kept productive beta chains. CDR3 protein duplicates are merged, each entry listing the most common genes and DNA. The V and J calls, along with clone size, are taken from TCRdb and not from the paper's own processing. The sample table holds about 450,000 distinct CDR3 sequences, of which more than 20% were seen once. Roughly 13% of the sample comes from the top ten.

Points the paper makes about the study in general: From day 15 to 85, contracting clones showed balanced CD4/CD8 phenotypes, whereas a second wave of clones that expanded from day 15 to 37 leaned towards CD4+. Some responding clones were found in pre-infection memory, which suggests that pre-existing cross-reactive memory T cells took part in the SARS-CoV-2 response. The second-wave clones that peaked on day 37 were not confirmed to be SARS-CoV-2 specific. The study covered only a couple of mild cases, and larger cohorts including severe cases with pre-infection samples were considered necessary. Contracting CD4+ clones turned up mainly in the CM and EM memory subsets, whereas EMRA was where CD8+ clones were enriched.

V loses 1 base, J loses 0 bases, and the germline ends lie 11 bases apart. The CDR3 starts with the cysteine, ends with the phenylalanine, and has 16 residues. The retained sequence is limited to the CDR3, 48 bases, with the frame set at the first base. Based on the germline V gene, the CDR1 and CDR2 sequences are SGHRS and YFSETQ. The sequence came from an adult woman who had mild COVID-19 (a few samples of this study predate the infection). The sample titles of this study are shuffled in the database, so cell type and time point are left out; the donor was told from shared clones. Material for sequencing was PBMCs or a T cell subset sorted from them (not recorded which). This chain is built from TRBV5-1 and TRBJ2-1, with no confident D gene call. The sequenced DNA is TGCGCCAGCAGCTTGAGATCCGAAAGCTCCTACAATGAGCAGTTCTTC. It translates as CASSLRSESSYNEQFF.